The source of this TCR beta chain is a study of shared clonotypes between healthy human individuals. The method was immunoSEQ multiplex PCR; TCRdb's version includes in-frame clones alone and lacks a portion of them. Among about 1 million clones listed, around 75% were seen once. Trimming left V 3 bases short and J 6 bases short, with 7 bases between. From germline, CDR1 is SQVTM and CDR2 ANQGSEA. CDR3 length: 11 residues. Sequenced input: memory CD4+ T cells sorted from blood. Indicated subset: CD45RA-negative fraction. The chain uses TRBV29-1 and TRBJ2-3; D uncertain. This receptor was obtained from a man younger than 30 in good health. Here the CDR3 reads CSVDPADTQYF. CDR3 bases: TGCAGCGTTGACCCTGCGGATACGCAGTATTTT.